This TCR beta chain was identified in a study of Ad26.COV2.S vaccination and SARS-CoV-2 variants. Whole-study results and caveats: Researchers reported similar non-spike TCR breadth in vaccine and placebo recipients.

TCRdb keeps only in-frame clones here, not all; method: immunoSEQ multiplex PCR. The sample has roughly 500,000 clones; 85% to 90% are singletons. Treatment in this sample: roughly 18 received Ad26.COV2.S at low or high dose, single or two shots; several received placebo; per-sample allocation not given. Collection of the samples took place on day 63 after the first injection of vaccine or placebo. Based in Boston, the donor was an adult of 18-55 years. Germline CDR1 MNHEY, CDR2 SVGAGI. The V gene lost 0 bases and the J gene lost 3 bases, with 12 bases spanning the gap. The length of the CDR3 is 16 residues. On this clone: Its cognate antigen is unknown.

The sequence was collected from a person aged 18-65 years who received the Ad26.COV2.S COVID-19 vaccine or a placebo. V gene TRBV6-5 combines with J gene TRBJ2-1; D is perhaps TRBD2 (5 bases). This specimen consisted of peripheral blood, obtained in a trial of Ad26.COV2.S vaccine versus placebo. CDR3 sequence reads: CASSYSTGSIYNEQFF. The DNA of the CDR3 is TGTGCCAGCAGTTACTCGACGGGGTCCATCTACAATGAGCAGTTCTTC.